This T cell receptor beta chain was found in a study of blood T cell repertoires in COVID-19 (dated by TCRdb to 2018 to 2020). Looking at the study overall: Collaborator samples came from the United States, Italy and Spain and covered acute and convalescent phases of COVID-19. The material from the prospective study consisted of cDNA or gDNA derived from T cells, B-cell-depleted T cells, or PBMCs. Deeply sampled blood TCRbeta repertoires from subjects exposed to, actively infected with, or recovered from COVID-19 were included in the dataset. A freely available public database, intended as a resource for researchers studying the immune response to SARS-CoV-2, is where the repertoires were released. Samples came from the ongoing ImmuneRACE study (first 160 participants) plus 1,254 subjects from 6 global collaborators. Sample metadata almost always included a de-identified subject ID, COVID-19 status, age in years and sex. Where HLA class I and class II types were available, the types were taken from metadata supplied by the sample provider, not from assay-based typing. Overall study results and their limits: The amount of clinical and demographic metadata varied by source and participant and was provided uncurated.

The germline ends are 12 bases apart after V is trimmed by 1 base and J by 4 bases. The CDR3 goes from the cysteine to the phenylalanine over 15 residues. The DNA shown is the 45-base CDR3, in frame from base 1. From a lookup of the germline V gene, CDR1 and CDR2 are SGDLS and YYNGEE. The immunoSEQ Assay, a bias-controlled multiplex PCR, was used to amplify TCRbeta CDR3 regions from genomic DNA. The source study handled its data this way. Within the assay, amplification of reference gene primers was used to estimate how many nucleated cells each sample contained. To quantify the absolute abundance of each unique TCRbeta CDR3 rearrangement, sequence reads were collapsed and filtered. For each sample, productive Simpson clonality was calculated as the square root of Simpson's diversity index across productive rearrangements. TCRdb took this table from immuneACCESS and kept in-frame rearrangements with V and J called. Such tables lack part of the clones; where checked against another copy, unresolved V genes explain under half of the gap, and the rest is unexplained. V, J and clone size reflect that table, while D and trimming were determined from the DNA. Within this sample are 450,000 or so clones, with 70% to 90% of them counted one time only. The ten largest clones capture 1.5% to 1.9% of the sample.

One collaborating source in Seattle enrolled patients while the patients were actively infected and followed the patients over time throughout the course of disease. Whole blood was collected in K2EDTA tubes by collaborating institutions according to the institutions' own protocols. For TCRbeta analysis, collaborator samples were shipped as frozen whole blood, as isolated PBMCs, or as DNA extracted from either sample type. Comment on this clone: Its antigen target is currently unknown. No qualities accompany the bases; no much larger clone lies one base away.

This sequence uses TRBV9 and TRBJ1-3; TRBD1 is possibly the D segment (5 matching bases). This TCR derives from a woman between 40 and 50 years old with COVID-19, enrolled during active disease. The specimen sequenced was peripheral blood. Read as DNA, the sequence is TGTGCCAGCAGCGTAATCTCAGGGTCCGGAAACACCATATATTTT. Its product reads: CASSVISGSGNTIYF.